Listed below are T cell receptor beta chains from one sample, sequenced in a study of blood T cell repertoires in COVID-19. Here immunoSEQ multiplex PCR was the method, and the copy in TCRdb shows in-frame clones only, minus some. The sample shows approximately 88,000 clones, over 65% of them seen only once. Material for sequencing was peripheral blood. All receptors derive from a woman in her seventies with acute or convalescent COVID-19. CDR3s include the opening cysteine and the closing phenylalanine or tryptophan. Each record gives: clone size, D gene, V gene, J gene, CDR3 protein, CDR3 DNA. A D gene is named only where the DNA matches it firmly. The size field is filled for only some rows; it gives once, few, many or a size class.

clone size: -
D gene: TRBD1
V gene: TRBV2
J gene: TRBJ1-5
CDR3 protein: CASTGQGSYQPQHF
CDR3 DNA: TGTGCCAGCACCGGACAGGGGAGTTATCAGCCCCAGCATTTT

clone size: -
D gene: TRBD2
V gene: TRBV28
J gene: TRBJ2-5
CDR3 protein: CASSFISGGGQETQYF
CDR3 DNA: TGTGCCAGCAGTTTTATTAGTGGCGGGGGGCAAGAGACCCAGTACTTC

clone size: -
D gene: TRBD1
V gene: TRBV4-3
J gene: TRBJ1-2
CDR3 protein: CASSPYPGQGTYGYTF
CDR3 DNA: TGCGCCAGCAGCCCGTATCCGGGACAGGGCACCTATGGCTACACCTTC

clone size: -
D gene: -
V gene: TRBV7-2
J gene: TRBJ1-1
CDR3 protein: CASSLDQGTEAFF
CDR3 DNA: TGTGCCAGCAGCTTAGATCAGGGTACCGAAGCTTTCTTT

clone size: -
D gene: TRBD1
V gene: TRBV9
J gene: TRBJ1-5
CDR3 protein: CASSQGGVGNQPQHF
CDR3 DNA: TGTGCCAGCAGCCAGGGGGGAGTGGGCAATCAGCCCCAGCATTTT

clone size: many
D gene: TRBD1
V gene: TRBV28
J gene: TRBJ1-5
CDR3 protein: CASSSSGTGYQPQHF
CDR3 DNA: TGTGCCAGCAGTTCTTCCGGGACAGGTTATCAGCCCCAGCATTTT

clone size: once
D gene: -
V gene: TRBV24-1
J gene: TRBJ1-2
CDR3 protein: CATSDQTGEAAGYTF
CDR3 DNA: TGTGCCACCAGTGACCAAACGGGAGAGGCGGCGGGCTACACCTTC

clone size: -
D gene: TRBD1
V gene: TRBV2
J gene: TRBJ1-1
CDR3 protein: CASRYPDRAVEAFF
CDR3 DNA: TGTGCCAGCAGATATCCGGACAGGGCGGTTGAAGCTTTCTTT

clone size: -
D gene: -
V gene: TRBV6-4
J gene: TRBJ1-6
CDR3 protein: CASSAGDNSPLHF
CDR3 DNA: TGTGCCAGCAGTGCAGGGGATAATTCACCCCTCCACTTT

clone size: -
D gene: TRBD2
V gene: TRBV6-5
J gene: TRBJ2-3
CDR3 protein: CASGSGTDTDTQYF
CDR3 DNA: TGTGCCAGCGGAAGCGGGACTGACACAGATACGCAGTATTTT

clone size: few
D gene: TRBD1
V gene: TRBV7-9
J gene: TRBJ1-5
CDR3 protein: CASSQGQDYSNQPQHF
CDR3 DNA: TGTGCCAGCAGCCAGGGACAGGATTATAGCAATCAGCCCCAGCATTTT

clone size: -
D gene: -
V gene: TRBV27
J gene: TRBJ1-5
CDR3 protein: CASSFRGGQPQHF
CDR3 DNA: TGTGCCAGCAGTTTCCGGGGAGGTCAGCCCCAGCATTTT

clone size: -
D gene: -
V gene: TRBV4-1
J gene: TRBJ2-1
CDR3 protein: CASSQERGSSDEQFF
CDR3 DNA: TGCGCCAGCAGCCAAGAGAGGGGTTCTAGCGATGAGCAGTTCTTC

clone size: -
D gene: -
V gene: TRBV19
J gene: TRBJ2-2
CDR3 protein: CASSIGTTNTGELFF
CDR3 DNA: TGTGCCAGTAGTATCGGGACAACGAACACCGGGGAGCTGTTTTTT